This T cell receptor (beta chain) is from a study of long-term antiretroviral therapy in people with HIV (dated by TCRdb to the early 2020s). About the study as a whole: The earliest samples were collected about a decade before the 2015 WHO recommendation for immediate ART, when ART was typically delayed until CD4 counts fell. Test extractions of a monoclonal T-cell line alongside 33 polyclonal samples showed no cross-contamination during QIAcube processing. Whether ART initiation and durable HIV suppression were associated with changes in peripheral blood TRB repertoire composition and diversity was tested in a retrospective serial study. About 40% of the roughly 30 participants with HIV were female. A total of over 150 cryopreserved PBMC samples came from 25 to 35 adults with confirmed HIV infection and were collected serially over a mean of approximately six years (range 1-12).

General study outcomes and caveats: Limited PBMC availability meant only the TCR beta chain was sequenced, without alpha chain pairing. The samples span the years 2004 to 2017, and the ART regimens used may be less effective than current regimens. Unsorted PBMC were profiled instead of sorted CD4+ and CD8+ T cells because pre-ART samples had limited cell numbers. HIV repertoires had narrower CDR3 length ranges than controls, and the network structure suggested an antigen-experienced repertoire that shifted only slightly toward naive after ART. No data were available on ART adherence, viral resistance or therapy changes, limiting inferences about post-ART repertoire changes. Expanded TRB clones identified before ART initiation dominated the repertoire across all time points, though the dominance fluctuated and decreased in many PLHIV after ART. A significant increase in TRB diversity was found to be associated with ART initiation, although TRB diversity was observed to remain significantly below that of transplant donor controls even after long-term ART.

To be included, a participant needed at least one PBMC sample from before ART initiation plus at least two post-ART samples. Every participant with HIV received treatment in the United States of America. Before DNA extraction, cryopreserved samples containing about 0.95-10 million PBMC were thawed and washed. At the time of the earliest PBMC sample for each participant with HIV, ages ranged from about 20 to 54 years. Per participant, PBMC samples came from 1-4 timepoints prior to ART initiation and 2-8 timepoints following ART initiation, for a median of 7 samples. Serial HIV viral load, CD4+ T-cell count, ART history and demographic data were obtained for every participant. Genomic DNA was extracted from unsorted PBMC with a Qiagen kit on a QIAcube, processed in batches of 12 samples. With respect to this clone: Its antigen is unknown. No base quality values were provided; no much bigger clone lies one nucleotide off.

The immunoSEQ hsTCRB v3.0 assay was used at survey level resolution to sequence the TRB variable region. A depth of roughly 35,000-55,000 T-cell genomes per sample was targeted for TRB sequencing. TRB libraries were pooled and sequenced on an Illumina MiSeq using a v3 150-cycle kit. On the authors' methods: Analysis of repertoires was carried out in R inside a reproducible Nextflow workflow spanning QC, data transformation and analysis. Custom analyses were implemented in LymphoSeq2, an R package for AIRR-Seq data exploration. A handful of samples that produced fewer than 5000 total TRB sequences were removed, so fewer than 200 HIV repertoires were analyzed. Among the approximately 190 HIV repertoires that were kept, around 59 were collected before ART initiation and under 150 were collected after ART initiation. Repertoires were downsampled to 5000 TRB nucleotide sequences, with summary statistics averaged over 100 downsampling iterations. The analysis kept only TRB sequences whose CDR3 regions were at least seven amino acids long. Diversity was assessed using a clonality score derived from Shannon entropy and using the Gini coefficient. Repertoire networks linked the top 5000 CDR3 amino acid sequences whenever two sequences differed by an edit distance of one. For TRB CDR3 amino acid sequences, antigen specificity groups and MHC restriction were predicted with GLIPH2. To flag known associations with CMV, EBV, HIV or tissue antigens, CDR3 amino acid sequences were compared against VDJdb and McPAS-TCR. Pre-ART, post-ART and control groups were compared with Wilcoxon signed-rank tests and Holm-Bonferroni correction. TCRdb retrieved this table from immuneACCESS and kept in-frame rearrangements only. Not all clones are present; in checked studies, unresolved V genes account for under half, and no reason is known for the remainder. The V and J calls and clone size are taken from that table; D and trimming were inferred from the DNA. For this sample the table gives about 8,800 clones, of which around 70% were detected only once. Together, the top ten hold 20% to 25% of the sample.

The TCR comes from a man between 35 and 55 years old with HIV. This sample comprised unsorted PBMCs, obtained 1.8 years before starting antiretroviral therapy.

CDR3 region: CASSQGGQGAREQYF. The nucleotides read TGTGCCAGCAGCCAGGGGGGACAGGGGGCACGGGAGCAGTACTTC. The rearranged segments are TRBV13 and TRBJ2-7; 12 middle bases align to TRBD1. CDR1 PRHDT and CDR2 FYEKMQ are derived from the germline V gene (reference sequence). V trim: 5 bases; J trim: 7 bases; unmatched bases: 9. The CDR3 sequence holds 15 residues, the cysteine and phenylalanine included. The CDR3 DNA has 45 bases and is translated from base 1.